Following are 2 T cell receptor beta chains from one sample sequenced in a study of blood T cell repertoires in COVID-19. Repertoires were generated with immunoSEQ multiplex PCR, while TCRdb's copy carries only in-frame clones and drops some. The data hold 200,000 to 250,000 clones, with around four fifths observed a single time. What was sequenced was peripheral blood. Source of these receptors: a woman aged 55-70 years with active or convalescent COVID-19.

This clone appeared once. This chain joins TRBV5-1 and TRBJ1-2, with D maybe TRBD1 (5 bases). Germline-derived CDR1 and CDR2 are SGHRS and YFSETQ. The CDR3 length is 14 residues. Trimming removed 0 bases at V and 9 bases at J, with 15 bases between. The CDR3 DNA follows: TGCGCCAGCAGCTTGGCCCAGGGAGGTATGAGCTACACCTTC. Protein: CASSLAQGGMSYTF. Full variable domain (remainder filled in from reference TRBV5-1 and TRBJ1-2): KAGVTQTPRYLIKTRGQQVTLSCSPISGHRSVSWYQQTPGQGLQFLFEYFSETQRNKGNFPGRFSGRQFSNSRSEMNVSTLELGDSALYLCASSLAQGGMSYTFGSGTRLTVV.

The chain joins TRBV15 to TRBJ2-7; 11 nucleotides match TRBD1. Germline CDR1 and CDR2: LNHNV and YYDKDF (reference sequence). V was clipped by 3 bases and J by 2 bases; unmatched bases: 0. The CDR3 sequence is 14 residues long. For the CDR3, the DNA is TGTGCCACCAGCAGGGGACAGGGGGCCTACGAGCAGTACGTC. Its translation: CATSRGQGAYEQYV.